This T cell receptor beta chain originates from a study of OX40 agonist ivuxolimab in advanced cancers. Study overall: Patients undergoing dose escalation presented with hepatocellular carcinoma, melanoma, renal cell or head and neck cancer.

Method: immunoSEQ multiplex PCR; TCRdb's copy keeps in-frame clones and lacks some. The sample lists fewer than 50,000 clones, 70% to 90% occurring once. V was shortened by 1 base and J by 8 bases, with 11 bases between the two germline ends. CDR1 is SGHTA, CDR2 FQGNSA, per germline. The CDR3 is made up of 14 amino acids. The sample was CD4+ or CD8+ T cells sorted from blood, taken in a trial of the OX40 agonist ivuxolimab. The sequence was collected from an adult with an advanced solid tumor such as melanoma, head and neck, liver or kidney cancer. The chain is built from TRBV7-2 and TRBJ1-4; D remains ambiguous. The CDR3 sequence: CASSLVGEQEKLFF. CDR3 sequence (DNA): TGTGCCAGCAGCTTAGTCGGGGAACAAGAAAAACTGTTTTTT.